The rows below give T cell receptor beta chains drawn from one sample of a study of CD8 T cells in Susac syndrome. Via MiXCR, TCRdb re-called the immunoSEQ multiplex PCR reads, giving one row per CDR3 protein. The repertoire includes fewer than 85,000 distinct CDR3 sequences, around 94% of them detected once, and 0.52% sits in the top ten. Sample: CD8+ T cells from PBMCs. These receptors were obtained from a human donor with Susac syndrome. CDR3s include the opening cysteine and the closing phenylalanine or tryptophan. Fields, in order: J gene, D gene, V gene, clone size, CDR3 protein, CDR3 DNA. D genes are given only for firm matches. Rows give clone size only sometimes, using once, few, many, or a class for an expanded clone.

>TRBJ2-3|.|TRBV7-2|once
CASSLAQASTDTQYF
TGTGCCAGCAGCTTAGCTCAGGCGAGCACAGATACGCAGTATTTT
>TRBJ2-3|.|TRBV5-1|.
CASSLVDQGGTQYF
TGCGCCAGCAGCTTGGTCGACCAGGGAGGTACGCAGTATTTT
>TRBJ2-1|.|TRBV13|.
CASATREAEQFF
TGTGCCAGCGCTACCAGGGAGGCGGAGCAGTTCTTC
>TRBJ1-6|.|TRBV12-3/TRBV12-4|.
CASSRRAYNSPLHF
TGTGCCAGCAGCCGCCGGGCCTATAATTCACCCCTCCACTTT
>TRBJ2-3|TRBD2|TRBV7-9|.
CASSLEASGDTQYF
TGTGCCAGCAGCTTAGAGGCTAGCGGAGATACGCAGTATTTT
>TRBJ2-1|.|TRBV5-1|.
CASSLSSSYNEQFF
TGCGCCAGCAGCTTGTCTAGCTCCTACAATGAGCAGTTCTTC
>TRBJ2-7|.|TRBV7-9|.
CASSLLPYEQYF
TGTGCCAGCAGCTTACTTCCCTACGAGCAGTACTTC
>TRBJ2-3|.|TRBV9|.
CASSVEGAGGPDTQYF
TGTGCCAGCAGCGTAGAGGGTGCCGGAGGCCCAGATACGCAGTATTTT
>TRBJ1-5|.|TRBV19|.
CASSKILEGYDQPQHF
TGTGCCAGTAGTAAGATTCTTGAGGGTTACGATCAGCCCCAGCATTTT
>TRBJ1-5|.|TRBV27|once
CASSPSLGQQPQHF
TGTGCCAGCAGCCCTTCTCTCGGACAGCAGCCCCAGCATTTT
>TRBJ1-1|.|TRBV19|.
CASSIDLKGDTEAFF
TGTGCCAGTAGTATAGATCTCAAGGGGGACACTGAAGCTTTCTTT
>TRBJ2-5|.|TRBV6-2/TRBV6-3|.
CASSYSGPQETQYF
TGTGCCAGCAGTTACAGCGGACCACAAGAGACCCAGTACTTC
>TRBJ1-1|.|TRBV5-1|.
CASGEWMNTEAFF
TGCGCCAGTGGGGAGTGGATGAACACTGAAGCTTTCTTT
>TRBJ2-7|.|TRBV24-1|once
CATSGWRGAIYEQYF
TGTGCCACCAGTGGCTGGAGGGGGGCGATCTACGAGCAGTACTTC
>TRBJ1-2|.|TRBV9|.
CASSEAGNYGYTF
TGTGCCAGCAGCGAGGCGGGGAATTATGGCTACACCTTC
>TRBJ1-1|.|TRBV7-8|few
CASIGELDTEAFF
TGTGCCAGCATAGGCGAGTTGGACACTGAAGCTTTCTTT
>TRBJ2-1|.|TRBV20-1|.
CSARDRHAYNEQFF
TGCAGTGCTAGAGACCGCCACGCCTACAATGAGCAGTTCTTC
>TRBJ2-6|.|TRBV7-9|once
CASSPTGLGANVLTF
TGTGCCAGCAGCCCAACAGGGTTAGGGGCCAACGTCCTGACTTTC
>TRBJ2-7|.|TRBV5-4|.
CASTQRGGIYEQYF
TGTGCCAGCACCCAACGAGGGGGAATCTACGAGCAGTACTTC
>TRBJ2-3|TRBD2|TRBV10-3|.
CAIREGGGAQYTQYF
TGTGCCATCAGGGAAGGCGGGGGGGCCCAATATACGCAGTATTTT
>TRBJ2-5|.|TRBV5-6|.
CASSLEEETQYF
TGTGCCAGCAGCCTTGAGGAAGAGACCCAGTACTTC
>TRBJ1-6|.|TRBV24-1|.
CATIDQGWNSPLHF
TGTGCCACCATTGACCAGGGGTGGAATTCACCCCTCCACTTT
>TRBJ1-1|.|TRBV5-1|.
CASSLAMTHSPGTEAFF
TGCGCCAGCAGCTTGGCGATGACACACTCCCCGGGCACTGAAGCTTTCTTT
>TRBJ1-1|.|TRBV11-2|.
CASSPVGVEAFF
TGTGCCAGCAGCCCCGTAGGTGTTGAAGCTTTCTTT
>TRBJ2-3|TRBD2|TRBV24-1|once
CATSEWTSGDRTDTQYF
TGTGCCACCAGTGAGTGGACTAGCGGGGACCGCACAGATACGCAGTATTTT
>TRBJ2-1|TRBD2|TRBV7-2|.
CASSPRGGPRDEQFF
TGTGCCAGCAGCCCGCGGGGGGGCCCGAGGGATGAGCAGTTCTTC
>TRBJ1-3|.|TRBV28|.
CASSPDGSSGNTIYF
TGTGCCAGCAGCCCTGACGGGAGCTCTGGAAACACCATATATTTT
>TRBJ2-2|TRBD2|TRBV6-2/TRBV6-3|.
CASSTRGTGELFF
TGTGCCAGCAGTACGCGGGGGACCGGGGAGCTGTTTTTT
>TRBJ2-3|.|TRBV7-9|once
CASSPPRRTVDSDTQYF
TGTGCCAGCAGCCCACCGAGGCGGACGGTGGACTCAGATACGCAGTATTTT
>TRBJ2-5|.|TRBV7-8|.
CASSLLVQETQYF
TGTGCCAGCAGCTTACTAGTCCAAGAGACCCAGTACTTC
>TRBJ1-6|.|TRBV9|.
CASSETGTYNSPLHF
TGTGCCAGCAGCGAGACAGGTACCTATAATTCACCCCTCCACTTT
>TRBJ1-1|.|TRBV27|.
CASSSQGRTEAFF
TGTGCCAGCAGTTCCCAGGGAAGGACTGAAGCTTTCTTT
>TRBJ2-7|TRBD2|TRBV29-1|.
CSVEDQRGATYEQYF
TGCAGCGTTGAAGATCAGCGGGGGGCTACCTACGAGCAGTACTTC
>TRBJ2-4|TRBD2|TRBV20-1|.
CSATGTSGARDIQYF
TGCAGTGCGACGGGGACTAGCGGGGCAAGGGACATTCAGTACTTC
>TRBJ2-6|TRBD1|TRBV5-1|.
CASSPGQGVNVLTF
TGCGCCAGCAGCCCCGGACAGGGTGTCAACGTCCTGACTTTC
>TRBJ1-2|.|TRBV13|.
CASSLGDSSGYTF
TGTGCCAGCAGCTTAGGGGACAGTTCTGGCTACACCTTC
>TRBJ2-7|.|TRBV5-1|.
CASSFSGGSYEQYF
TGCGCCAGCAGCTTCAGTGGCGGCTCCTACGAGCAGTACTTC
>TRBJ2-5|.|TRBV12-3/TRBV12-4|.
CASSSRGGETQYF
TGTGCCAGCAGTTCGCGGGGTGGAGAGACCCAGTACTTC
>TRBJ2-7|.|TRBV19|.
CASSPRKAGTYEQYF
TGTGCCAGTAGTCCGAGGAAGGCAGGCACGTACGAGCAGTACTTC
>TRBJ2-1|.|TRBV5-4|.
CASSFEKREQFF
TGTGCCAGCAGCTTCGAAAAACGTGAGCAGTTCTTC
>TRBJ2-5|.|TRBV28|.
CASSSRLVLVGWGETQYF
TGTGCCAGCAGTTCCAGACTGGTACTAGTTGGGTGGGGGGAGACCCAGTACTTC
>TRBJ2-7|.|TRBV14|.
CASSQTSRQTPYEQYF
TGTGCCAGCAGCCAAACTTCACGACAGACCCCCTACGAGCAGTACTTC
>TRBJ1-2|.|TRBV7-2|.
CASSYPRTENLYGYTF
TGTGCCAGCAGCTATCCTAGGACAGAAAACCTATATGGCTACACCTTC
>TRBJ2-3|.|TRBV27|.
CASSLWGRSSSTDTQYF
TGTGCCAGCAGTTTATGGGGACGGTCGTCTAGCACAGATACGCAGTATTTT
>TRBJ2-1|TRBD2|TRBV5-6|.
CASSPGTSGVAPHNEQFF
TGTGCCAGCAGCCCCGGGACTAGCGGGGTGGCCCCCCACAATGAGCAGTTCTTC
>TRBJ2-7|.|TRBV7-6|.
CASSLGSGRNHEQYF
TGTGCCAGCAGCTTAGGGTCAGGGAGGAACCACGAGCAGTACTTC
>TRBJ1-1|TRBD1|TRBV29-1|.
CSVEVRGQAAFF
TGCAGCGTTGAAGTAAGGGGACAGGCAGCTTTCTTT
>TRBJ1-2|.|TRBV14|once
CASSQDPLLKGYTF
TGTGCCAGCAGCCAAGATCCTCTTCTAAAGGGCTACACCTTC
>TRBJ2-5|.|TRBV20-1|.
CSALAGQSQETQYF
TGCAGTGCTCTAGCAGGACAGTCCCAAGAGACCCAGTACTTC
>TRBJ2-3|.|TRBV6-5|.
CASRQGISTDTQYF
TGTGCCAGCAGGCAGGGTATAAGCACAGATACGCAGTATTTT
>TRBJ1-1|.|TRBV5-1|.
CASSLGLQGGNTEAFF
TGCGCCAGCAGCTTGGGGTTACAGGGTGGAAACACTGAAGCTTTCTTT
>TRBJ2-1|.|TRBV4-1|.
CASSQVEGRIYNEQFF
TGCGCCAGCAGCCAAGTAGAGGGGCGAATCTACAATGAGCAGTTCTTC
>TRBJ2-7|TRBD2|TRBV20-1|.
CSAKETSGGFYEQYF
TGCAGTGCTAAAGAAACTAGCGGGGGGTTCTACGAGCAGTACTTC
>TRBJ2-3|.|TRBV21-1|.
CASSKVSVTDTQYF
TGTGCCAGCAGCAAAGTATCGGTTACAGATACGCAGTATTTT
>TRBJ2-3|TRBD2|TRBV28|.
CATWTSGGADTQYF
TGTGCCACATGGACTAGCGGGGGCGCAGATACGCAGTATTTT
>TRBJ2-7|.|TRBV11-2|.
CASSLDPGYEQYF
TGTGCCAGCAGCTTAGATCCGGGCTACGAGCAGTACTTC
>TRBJ2-3|.|TRBV20-1|.
CSARGPLAPTDTQYF
TGCAGTGCTAGAGGACCCCTAGCGCCCACAGATACGCAGTATTTT
>TRBJ2-3|.|TRBV5-1|.
CASSATGGGSYF
TGCGCCAGCAGCGCGACAGGTGGTGGATCTTATTTT
>TRBJ1-2|.|TRBV6-5|.
CASSPGYGYTF
TGTGCCAGCAGTCCGGGCTATGGCTACACCTTC